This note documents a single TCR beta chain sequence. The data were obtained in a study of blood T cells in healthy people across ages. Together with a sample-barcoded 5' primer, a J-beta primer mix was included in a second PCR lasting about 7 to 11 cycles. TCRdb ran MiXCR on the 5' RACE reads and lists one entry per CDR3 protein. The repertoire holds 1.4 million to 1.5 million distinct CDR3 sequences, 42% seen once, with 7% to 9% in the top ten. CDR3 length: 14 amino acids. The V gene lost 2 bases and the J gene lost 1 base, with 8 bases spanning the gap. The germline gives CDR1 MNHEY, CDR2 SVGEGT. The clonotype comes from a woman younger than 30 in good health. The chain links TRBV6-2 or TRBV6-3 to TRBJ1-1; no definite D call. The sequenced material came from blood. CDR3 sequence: CASSYQQPNTEAFF. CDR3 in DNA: TGTGCCAGCAGTTACCAACAGCCGAACACTGAAGCTTTCTTT.